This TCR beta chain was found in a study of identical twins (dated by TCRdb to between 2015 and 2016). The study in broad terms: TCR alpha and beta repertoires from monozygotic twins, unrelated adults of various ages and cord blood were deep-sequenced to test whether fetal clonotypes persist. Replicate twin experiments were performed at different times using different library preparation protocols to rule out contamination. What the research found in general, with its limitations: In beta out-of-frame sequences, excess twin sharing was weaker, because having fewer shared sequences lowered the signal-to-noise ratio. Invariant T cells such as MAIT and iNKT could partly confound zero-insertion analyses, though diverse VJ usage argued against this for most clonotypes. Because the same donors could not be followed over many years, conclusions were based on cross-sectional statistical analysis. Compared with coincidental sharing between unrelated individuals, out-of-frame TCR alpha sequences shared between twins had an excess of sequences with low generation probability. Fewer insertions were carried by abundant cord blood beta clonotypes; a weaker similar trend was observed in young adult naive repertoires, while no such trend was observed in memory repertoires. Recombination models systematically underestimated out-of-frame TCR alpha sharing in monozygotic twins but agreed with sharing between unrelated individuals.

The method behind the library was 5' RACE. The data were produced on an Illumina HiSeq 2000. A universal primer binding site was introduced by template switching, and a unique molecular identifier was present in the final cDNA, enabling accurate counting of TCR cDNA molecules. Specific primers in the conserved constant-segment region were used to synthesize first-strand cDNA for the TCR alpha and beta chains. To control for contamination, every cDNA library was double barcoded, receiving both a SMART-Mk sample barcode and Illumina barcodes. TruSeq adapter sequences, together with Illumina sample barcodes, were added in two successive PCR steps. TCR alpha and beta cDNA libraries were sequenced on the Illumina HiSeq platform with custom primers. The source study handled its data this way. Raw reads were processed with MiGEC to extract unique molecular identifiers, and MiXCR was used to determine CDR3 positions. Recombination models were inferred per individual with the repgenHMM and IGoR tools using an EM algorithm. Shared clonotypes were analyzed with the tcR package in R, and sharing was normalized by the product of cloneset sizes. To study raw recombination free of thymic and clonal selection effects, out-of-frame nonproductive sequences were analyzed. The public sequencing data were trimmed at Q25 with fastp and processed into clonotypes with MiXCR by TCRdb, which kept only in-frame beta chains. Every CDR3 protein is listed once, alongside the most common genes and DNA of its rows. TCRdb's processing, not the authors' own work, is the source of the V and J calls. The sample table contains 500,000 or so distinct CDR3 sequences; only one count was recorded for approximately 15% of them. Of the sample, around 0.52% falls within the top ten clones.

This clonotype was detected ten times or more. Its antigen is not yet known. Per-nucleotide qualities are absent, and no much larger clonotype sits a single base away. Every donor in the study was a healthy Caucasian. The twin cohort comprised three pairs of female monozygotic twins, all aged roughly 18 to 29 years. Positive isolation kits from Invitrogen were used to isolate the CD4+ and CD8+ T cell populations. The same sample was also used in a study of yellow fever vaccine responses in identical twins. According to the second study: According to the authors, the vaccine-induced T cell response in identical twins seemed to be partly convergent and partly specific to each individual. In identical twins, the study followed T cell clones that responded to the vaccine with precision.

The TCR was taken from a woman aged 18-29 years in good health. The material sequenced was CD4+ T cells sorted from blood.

The sequence in DNA is TGTGCCAGCAGTCTCTCCGGGACAGTAAACACCGGGGAGCTGTTTTTT. The translation is CASSLSGTVNTGELFF. Recombination connected TRBV12-3 or TRBV12-4 to TRBJ2-2; 7 central nucleotides agree with TRBD1. The CDR3 measures 16 amino acids from cysteine to phenylalanine. Only the CDR3 DNA stays, 48 bases, in frame from base 1. From V the trimming removes 5 bases and from J it removes 2 bases, while the gene matches leave 8 bases of the junction unaccounted for.